The present T cell receptor (beta chain) was sequenced within a study of blood T cell repertoires in COVID-19. Study as a whole: PBMCs, B-cell-depleted T cells, or T cells were the source of the cDNA or gDNA that made up the material.

The method was immunoSEQ multiplex PCR; TCRdb's version includes in-frame clones alone and lacks a portion of them. The sample consists of about 200,000 clones, about 88% of them appearing once. Trimming stripped 5 bases from V and 5 bases from J, with 4 bases between. CDR1 and CDR2 (germline): MDHEN, SYDVKM. CDR3 length: 10 amino acids. The sequence came from a man aged 45-60 years with COVID-19, enrolled during active disease. The chain combines TRBV28 with TRBJ2-7, with D hard to call. Sequenced input: peripheral blood. CDR3 region: CASSNNEQYF. In DNA, the CDR3 is TGTGCCAGCAGTAACAACGAGCAGTACTTC.